Listed below are T cell receptor beta chains from one sample, sequenced in a study of Ad26.COV2.S vaccination and SARS-CoV-2 variants. Produced via immunoSEQ multiplex PCR; TCRdb's table is partial and in-frame only. The table includes about 260,000 clones, roughly 87% detected once. The specimen comprised peripheral blood, sampled in a trial of Ad26.COV2.S vaccine versus placebo. Receptors originate from a person between 18 and 65 years old who received the Ad26.COV2.S COVID-19 vaccine or a placebo. Each CDR3 is given with its conserved first and last residue. Each record gives: D gene, V gene, clone size, J gene, CDR3 protein, CDR3 DNA. D genes are given only for firm matches. Rows give clone size only sometimes, using once, few, many, or a class for an expanded clone.

.	TRBV6-5	.	TRBJ1-2	CASSYLRGGANYGYTF	TGTGCCAGCAGTTACTTACGGGGAGGAGCTAACTATGGCTACACCTTC
.	TRBV6-2/TRBV6-3	.	TRBJ1-1	CASSRQGKQGNTEAFF	TGTGCCAGCAGCCGTCAGGGGAAACAGGGGAACACTGAAGCTTTCTTT
.	TRBV6-1	.	TRBJ1-6	CASSEFPGPSSSYNSPLHF	TGTGCCAGCAGTGAATTCCCAGGGCCGTCGAGCTCCTATAATTCACCCCTCCACTTT
TRBD1	TRBV7-2	.	TRBJ2-5	CASSSRQGWGETQYF	TGTGCCAGCAGCTCCAGACAGGGATGGGGAGAGACCCAGTACTTC
.	TRBV7-6	.	TRBJ2-5	CASSLNPGVRETQYF	TGTGCCAGCAGCTTAAATCCCGGGGTTCGCGAGACCCAGTACTTC
TRBD2	TRBV4-1	once	TRBJ2-3	CASSQRTSGTKSDTQYF	TGCGCCAGCAGCCAAAGGACTAGCGGGACAAAATCAGATACGCAGTATTTT
TRBD1	TRBV6-2/TRBV6-3	.	TRBJ2-7	CASSYAGTVSFEQYF	TGTGCCAGCAGTTACGCCGGGACAGTCAGTTTCGAGCAGTACTTC
.	TRBV6-2/TRBV6-3	.	TRBJ1-1	CASSWGNTEAFF	TGTGCCAGCAGTTGGGGAAACACTGAAGCTTTCTTT
.	TRBV6-5	.	TRBJ1-3	CASSQDGSSGNTIYF	TGTGCCAGCAGCCAGGACGGAAGCTCTGGAAACACCATATATTTT
.	TRBV3-1/TRBV3-2	.	TRBJ1-1	CASSQGRANEAFF	TGTGCCAGCAGCCAAGGAAGGGCCAATGAAGCTTTCTTT
TRBD1	TRBV13	.	TRBJ2-1	CASSLAGGEGDEQFF	TGTGCCAGCAGCTTAGCAGGGGGCGAGGGCGATGAGCAGTTCTTC
TRBD2	TRBV9	.	TRBJ2-1	CASSVAPGLAGARRLDEQFF	TGTGCCAGCAGCGTAGCCCCGGGACTAGCGGGGGCCAGGCGTTTGGATGAGCAGTTCTTC
TRBD2	TRBV7-9	.	TRBJ2-7	CASSGLVTSGAYEQYF	TGTGCCAGCAGCGGTTTGGTCACTAGCGGGGCCTACGAGCAGTACTTC
.	TRBV2	once	TRBJ2-3	CASTGKIFTDTQYF	TGTGCCAGCACGGGAAAGATTTTCACAGATACGCAGTATTTT
.	TRBV18	.	TRBJ2-4	CASSPRRENIQYF	TGTGCCAGCTCACCACGCAGGGAGAACATTCAGTACTTC
TRBD1	TRBV7-3	.	TRBJ2-2	CASSPGQGANTGELFF	TGTGCCAGCAGCCCCGGACAGGGGGCGAACACCGGGGAGCTGTTTTTT
TRBD2	TRBV18	.	TRBJ2-7	CASSPGGGPYEQYF	TGTGCCAGCTCACCGGGCGGGGGTCCCTACGAGCAGTACTTC
.	TRBV15	.	TRBJ1-2	CATSRPGDVYGYTF	TGTGCCACCAGTCGTCCAGGGGACGTCTATGGCTACACCTTC
TRBD1	TRBV6-5	.	TRBJ1-2	CASSRTGAVYGYTF	TGTGCCAGCAGCCGGACAGGGGCCGTCTATGGCTACACCTTC
TRBD2	TRBV6-5	.	TRBJ2-1	CASPAGGNNEQFF	TGTGCCAGCCCCGCGGGAGGAAACAATGAGCAGTTCTTC
.	TRBV7-3	.	TRBJ2-2	CASSLGAWVDGELFF	TGTGCCAGCAGCTTGGGTGCATGGGTTGACGGGGAGCTGTTTTTT
.	TRBV7-3	.	TRBJ2-1	CASSLRASSYNEQFF	TGTGCCAGCAGCTTACGGGCCAGCTCCTACAATGAGCAGTTCTTC
TRBD2	TRBV30	.	TRBJ2-5	CAWSAPTSGRETQYF	TGTGCCTGGAGCGCCCCGACTAGCGGGAGGGAGACCCAGTACTTC
.	TRBV7-2	.	TRBJ1-5	CASSGKGEQSNQPQHF	TGTGCCAGCAGCGGAAAAGGTGAGCAGAGCAATCAGCCCCAGCATTTT
TRBD2	TRBV11-2	.	TRBJ2-5	CASSLDLGAGTSETQYF	TGTGCCAGCAGCTTAGATTTAGGAGCGGGAACGTCAGAGACCCAGTACTTC
.	TRBV2	.	TRBJ2-1	CASSEQGPYNEQFF	TGTGCCAGCAGTGAACAGGGGCCCTACAATGAGCAGTTCTTC
.	TRBV2	.	TRBJ2-1	CASSERVSSYNEQFF	TGTGCCAGCAGTGAGCGGGTTAGCTCCTACAATGAGCAGTTCTTC
.	TRBV15	.	TRBJ1-2	CATSRVTGNNGYTF	TGTGCCACCAGCAGAGTCACAGGGAATAATGGCTACACCTTC
TRBD1	TRBV27	.	TRBJ2-7	CASSTRDRGGEQYF	TGTGCCAGCAGTACCCGGGACAGGGGTGGCGAGCAGTACTTC
.	TRBV7-2	.	TRBJ1-5	CASSLARGGRQPQHF	TGTGCCAGCAGCTTAGCGCGGGGGGGGCGTCAGCCCCAGCATTTT
.	TRBV4-1	.	TRBJ2-3	CASSLFTGDVTDTQYF	TGCGCCAGCAGCCTGTTTACCGGGGACGTCACAGATACGCAGTATTTT
TRBD1	TRBV19	.	TRBJ1-5	CASSLGTGVGNQPQHF	TGTGCCAGTAGTTTAGGGACAGGTGTGGGCAATCAGCCCCAGCATTTT
.	TRBV19	few	TRBJ1-4	CASTSTREKLFF	TGTGCCAGTACCTCTACTAGGGAAAAACTGTTTTTT
.	TRBV15	once	TRBJ2-7	CATSFGNVYEQYF	TGTGCCACCAGCTTCGGCAACGTCTACGAGCAGTACTTC
.	TRBV18	.	TRBJ1-1	CASSPSRRGTEAFF	TGTGCCAGCTCACCGAGTCGTCGGGGAACTGAAGCTTTCTTT
.	TRBV19	.	TRBJ2-4	CASSAQVLAKNIQYF	TGTGCCAGTAGCGCACAGGTACTAGCCAAAAACATTCAGTACTTC
.	TRBV4-2	.	TRBJ2-5	CAESRGSGKTQYF	TGTGCCGAGTCAAGAGGGTCGGGGAAGACCCAGTACTTC
.	TRBV7-8	.	TRBJ2-1	CASSLDEGFSYNEQFF	TGTGCCAGCAGCTTAGATGAGGGGTTTTCCTACAATGAGCAGTTCTTC
.	TRBV2	few	TRBJ1-1	CASSGRVRAEAFF	TGTGCCAGCAGTGGGAGGGTTAGGGCTGAAGCTTTCTTT
TRBD2	TRBV29-1	.	TRBJ2-3	CSVLWTSGKSDTQYF	TGCAGCGTCCTATGGACTAGCGGGAAATCAGATACGCAGTATTTT
.	TRBV7-9	.	TRBJ2-1	CASSYLKYRDNEQFF	TGTGCCAGCAGCTACTTGAAGTACCGGGACAATGAGCAGTTCTTC
.	TRBV5-8	.	TRBJ2-7	CASSLEGFGSYEQYF	TGTGCCAGCAGCTTGGAGGGGTTCGGGTCCTACGAGCAGTACTTC
.	TRBV9	.	TRBJ2-7	CASSVSRDIGSSYEQYF	TGTGCCAGCAGCGTCAGCCGGGACATCGGAAGCTCCTACGAGCAGTACTTC
TRBD1	TRBV7-9	.	TRBJ1-2	CASSLGQGDYGYTF	TGTGCCAGCAGCTTGGGCCAGGGGGATTATGGCTACACCTTC
.	TRBV25-1	many	TRBJ2-2	CASSPDVDTGELFF	TGTGCCAGCAGCCCCGATGTGGACACCGGGGAGCTGTTTTTT